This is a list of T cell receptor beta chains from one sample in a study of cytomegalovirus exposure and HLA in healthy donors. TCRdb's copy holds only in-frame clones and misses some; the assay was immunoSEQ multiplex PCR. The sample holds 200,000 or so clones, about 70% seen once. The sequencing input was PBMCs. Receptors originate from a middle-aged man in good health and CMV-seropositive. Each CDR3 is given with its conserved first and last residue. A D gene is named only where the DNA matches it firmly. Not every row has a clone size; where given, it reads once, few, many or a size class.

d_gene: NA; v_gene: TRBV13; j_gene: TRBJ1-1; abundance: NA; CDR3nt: TGTGCCAGCAGCTTAGGTAGAATCCCCATTTTTTTT; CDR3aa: CASSLGRIPIFF
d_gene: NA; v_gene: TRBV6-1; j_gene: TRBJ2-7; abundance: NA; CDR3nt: TGTGCCGTTTTGGGACAAGCCTACGAGCAGTACTTC; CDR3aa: CAVLGQAYEQYF
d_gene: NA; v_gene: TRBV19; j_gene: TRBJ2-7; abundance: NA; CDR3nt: TGTGCCAGTAGTATCTTCTACAGATCCTACGAGCAGTACTTC; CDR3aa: CASSIFYRSYEQYF
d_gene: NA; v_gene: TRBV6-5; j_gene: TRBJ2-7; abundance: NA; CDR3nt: TGTGCCAGCAGTTACCAACTCTCGGCTAGCTCCTACGAGCAGTACTTC; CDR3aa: CASSYQLSASSYEQYF
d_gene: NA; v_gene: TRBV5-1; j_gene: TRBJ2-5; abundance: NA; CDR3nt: TGCGCCAGCAGCTGGTCGCGCGGGCTTGCGGAGACCCAGTACTTC; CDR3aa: CASSWSRGLAETQYF
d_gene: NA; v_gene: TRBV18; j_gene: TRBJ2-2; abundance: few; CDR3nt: TGTGCCAGCTCACCAAGTTCCCCCAGGGACACCGGGGAGCTGTTTTTT; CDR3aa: CASSPSSPRDTGELFF
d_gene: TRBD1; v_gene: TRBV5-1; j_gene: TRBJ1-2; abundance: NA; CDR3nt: TGCGCCAGCAGCCGTGCTCTTCCAGGGGGGCGCTATGGCTACACCTTC; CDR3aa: CASSRALPGGRYGYTF
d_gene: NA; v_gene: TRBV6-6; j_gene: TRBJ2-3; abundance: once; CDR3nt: TGTGCCGTTGGCCAGGGTCGCACAGATACGCAGTATTTT; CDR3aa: CAVGQGRTDTQYF
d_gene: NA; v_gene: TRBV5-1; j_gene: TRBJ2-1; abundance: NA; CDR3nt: TGCGCCAGCAGCTGGGACGGGGGCTCCTACAATGAGCAGTTCTTC; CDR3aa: CASSWDGGSYNEQFF
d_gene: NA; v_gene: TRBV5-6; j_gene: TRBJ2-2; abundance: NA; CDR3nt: TGTGCCAGCAGCTTCTATAGGGGGGGGGAGCTGTTTTTT; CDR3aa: CASSFYRGGELFF
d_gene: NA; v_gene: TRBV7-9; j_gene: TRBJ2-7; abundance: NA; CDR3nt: TGTTCCAGCAGCTTAGGATTAGCCAGCCACGAGCAGTACTTC; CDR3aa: CSSSLGLASHEQYF
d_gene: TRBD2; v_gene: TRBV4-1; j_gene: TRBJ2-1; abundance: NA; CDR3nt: TGCGCCAGCAGCCTCCAACATGGGCTAGCGGGGGGGAATGAGCAGTTCTTC; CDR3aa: CASSLQHGLAGGNEQFF
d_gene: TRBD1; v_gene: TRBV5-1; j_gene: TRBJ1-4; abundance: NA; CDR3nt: TGCGCCAGCAGCACAGGGGGATTGGGTGAAAAACTGTTTTTT; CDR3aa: CASSTGGLGEKLFF